This T cell receptor (beta chain) was identified during a study of blood T cell repertoires in COVID-19 (TCRdb year 2020). For context, the study as a whole: Collaborator samples came from the United States, Italy and Spain and covered acute and convalescent phases of COVID-19. The repertoires were released in a freely available public database meant as a resource for research on the immune response to SARS-CoV-2. The dataset comprised deeply sampled blood TCRbeta repertoires from subjects exposed to, actively infected with, or recovered from COVID-19. The material from the prospective study consisted of cDNA or gDNA derived from T cells, B-cell-depleted T cells, or PBMCs. Samples came from the ongoing ImmuneRACE study (first 160 participants) plus 1,254 subjects from 6 global collaborators. A de-identified subject ID, COVID-19 status, age in years and sex were almost always included in the sample metadata. Where available, HLA class I and class II types were taken from metadata supplied by the sample provider and were not determined by assay-based typing.

Each collaborating institution followed its own protocols to collect whole blood in K2EDTA tubes. Collaborator samples were shipped for TCRbeta analysis as frozen whole blood, isolated PBMCs, or DNA extracted from either sample type. This clone was seen once. Which antigen it targets is not known. No much larger clone is present one base from it, and per-base qualities are unavailable. On the study overall, not on this receptor specifically: The amount of clinical and demographic metadata varied by source and participant and was provided uncurated.

Spanning cysteine to phenylalanine, the CDR3 consists of 14 amino acids. Only the CDR3 region is kept as DNA, spanning 42 bases read in frame from base 1. For this chain, trimming is 4 bases at the V end and 7 bases at the J end, and the number of junction bases without a gene match is 3. From the germline V gene (reference sequence), CDR1 is SGHKS and CDR2 is YYEKEE. TCRbeta CDR3 regions were amplified from genomic DNA by means of the immunoSEQ Assay, a bias-controlled multiplex PCR. On the authors' methods: The number of nucleated cells in each sample was estimated by amplification of reference gene primers within the assay. Sequence reads were collapsed and filtered to measure the absolute abundance of every unique TCRbeta CDR3 rearrangement. Productive Simpson clonality was computed per sample as the square root of Simpson's diversity index over productive rearrangements. TCRdb carries this immuneACCESS record with in-frame sequences only. Its versions omit some clonotypes, under half of them owing to an unresolved V gene in the studies checked, with the rest unexplained. Clonal size and the V and J genes are those of that table, whereas D and trimming came from the DNA. The sample contains about 310,000 clones, more than 75% of them found a single time. Of the sample, 1% falls within the top ten clones.

The sequence derives from a man aged 50-60 years with active or convalescent COVID-19. This receptor chain uses TRBV5-5 and TRBJ2-1; 12 of the junction bases match TRBD2. Sequencing input: peripheral blood. The nucleotides read TGTGCCAGCAGCAATCTAGCGGGAGGGAATGAGCAGTTCTTC. Translated, this is CASSNLAGGNEQFF.